This TCR beta chain was found in a study of shared clonotypes between healthy human individuals. The CDR3 contains 16 residues. Germline assignment: CDR1 SGHRS and CDR2 YFSETQ. V lost 7 bases, J lost 4 bases, and 22 bases lay in between. Ten immunoSEQ deep assay plates were used by the authors to sequence unsorted PBMC DNA. The protocol was immunoSEQ multiplex PCR, while the TCRdb copy is restricted to in-frame clones and leaves out a portion. The table lists around 500,000 clones, around 75% of them singletons. The sample consisted of PBMCs. This chain uses TRBV5-1 with TRBJ2-3; a possible D gene is TRBD1 (5 bases). The TCR comes from a woman in her thirties or forties in good health. Some clones in this sample may be carry-over from other donors' samples. The CDR3 is CASSGWGLRSSDTQYF. The CDR3 DNA sequence: TGCGCCAGCTCAGGGTGGGGCTTACGGTCCTCAGATACGCAGTATTTT.